What follows are 22 T cell receptor beta chains derived from one specimen sequenced in a study of T cell changes during pregnancy in multiple sclerosis. Profiled with immunoSEQ multiplex PCR; TCRdb holds only in-frame clones, not every one. The sample records about 36,000 clones, over 90% being singletons. Sequencing used CD4+ T cells from peripheral blood mononuclear cells, obtained in the third trimester of pregnancy. The source is a female donor in good health, enrolled as a control in a pregnancy study.

The chain couples TRBV30 to TRBJ2-7, with TRBD2 matching 8 bases. V shed 2 bases, J shed 4 bases, and the junction held 16 bases outside the gene matches. Germline assignment: CDR1 GTSNPN and CDR2 SVGIG (reference sequence). The length of the CDR3 is 17 residues. The CDR3 loop is CAWSSFHAGGALYEQYF. The CDR3 coding sequence is TGTGCCTGGAGTTCTTTCCATGCCGGGGGGGCGTTATACGAGCAGTACTTC.

This rearrangement joins TRBV12-5 to TRBJ1-5; D is unclear. Germline V CDR1 and CDR2: LGHNT, FRNRAP. V was cut by 3 bases and J by 7 bases, with 13 bases left in between. The CDR3 loop spans 14 amino acids. CDR3 loop: CASGFRQTLQPQHF. In DNA, the CDR3 is TGTGCTAGTGGTTTCAGGCAGACATTACAGCCCCAGCATTTT.

The CDR3 sequence: CASSSPGLAGNIQYF. The CDR3, as DNA: TGTGCCAGCAGCTCCCCGGGACTAGCAGGAAACATTCAGTACTTC. This chain uses TRBV6-5 with TRBJ2-4; 9 bases map to TRBD2. V lost 6 bases to trimming and J lost 6 bases; unmatched junction nucleotides: 9. Per germline, CDR1 MNHEY and CDR2 SVGAGI. The CDR3 totals 15 residues.

This chain joins TRBV6-1 and TRBJ1-1; 10 nucleotides line up with TRBD1. Germline assignment: CDR1 MNHNS and CDR2 SASEGT. CDR3 length: 16 residues. V lost 3 bases to trimming and J lost 1 base; unmatched junction nucleotides: 5. The CDR3 region has the DNA TGTGCCAGCAGTGACCGAGGACAGGGGGGGAACACTGAAGCTTTCTTT. Its protein product is CASSDRGQGGNTEAFF.

This chain links TRBV28 with TRBJ1-1, with a possible D match to TRBD1 (6 bases). V lost 4 bases, J lost 7 bases, and 13 bases lay in between. CDR1 is MDHEN and CDR2 is SYDVKM in the germline V gene. The CDR3 covers 13 residues. CDR3 sequence: CASSYTGSNEAFF. The DNA for the CDR3 is TGTGCCAGCAGTTATACAGGGTCCAATGAAGCTTTCTTT.

This chain connects TRBV5-1 to TRBJ2-3, with TRBD2 identical over 11 bases. Germline CDR1 is SGHRS and CDR2 is YFSETQ. Trimming at V came to 0 bases and at J to 0 bases, leaving 9 bases not matched to a gene. The CDR3 covers 19 residues. The CDR3 DNA is TGCGCCAGCAGCTTGGCATCTAGCGGGGGGCAAGCGAGCACAGATACGCAGTATTTT. Protein sequence: CASSLASSGGQASTDTQYF.

The rearrangement uses TRBV30 and TRBJ2-3; 9 bases map to TRBD2. V shed 5 bases and J 1 base; nucleotides not matched to a gene: 4. Germline CDR1 and CDR2: GTSNPN and SVGIG (reference sequence). The CDR3 spans 14 residues. CDR3 in amino acids: CAWSIAGGTDTQYF. In DNA form, the CDR3 reads TGTGCCTGGTCCATAGCGGGGGGCACAGATACGCAGTATTTT.

V is TRBV28 and J is TRBJ1-4; 9 nucleotides line up with TRBD1. Trimming cost V 9 bases and J 10 bases; bases outside gene matches: 12. Looked up from germline, CDR1 is MDHEN and CDR2 is SYDVKM. The CDR3 runs 14 residues. This chain's CDR3 is CASFLGQGGGKLFF. In DNA, the CDR3 is TGTGCCAGTTTCCTGGGACAGGGAGGAGGAAAACTGTTTTTT.

This chain's CDR3 is CASSQQTGVNEKLFF. In nucleotides, the CDR3 is TGCGCCAGCAGCCAACAGACAGGAGTTAATGAAAAACTGTTTTTT. This chain joins TRBV4-3 and TRBJ1-4; maybe TRBD1 (6 bases). V was pared by 2 bases and J by 4 bases, with 11 bases between. CDR3 length equals 15 residues. Germline CDR1 reads LGHNA; CDR2 reads YSLEER.

V usage is TRBV18 and J usage is TRBJ2-7; TRBD1 might be the D (6 bases). The CDR3 spans 15 residues. V lost 3 bases and J 3 bases, leaving 15 bases between the germline ends. Germline V gene data show CDR1 as KGHSH and CDR2 as LQKENI. The CDR3 region has the DNA TGTGCCAGCTCACCGATGGCGGACAGCCTCTACGAGCAGTACTTC. Encoded protein: CASSPMADSLYEQYF.

DNA for the CDR3: TGTGCCAGCAGGCAGACTTGGGGGGGGGCCACCGAGCAGTACTTC. Its translation is CASRQTWGGATEQYF. This chain joins TRBV6-5 and TRBJ2-7, with D tentatively TRBD2 (7 bases). The V gene's germline CDR1 is MNHEY and CDR2 SVGAGI. Between the trimmed V and J ends, which lost 6 bases and 6 bases, there was a span of 21 bases. CDR3 length equals 15 residues.

This rearrangement joins TRBV9 to TRBJ2-7; D is unresolved. Germline values: CDR1 SGDLS, CDR2 YYNGEE. This CDR3 spans 14 amino acids. Trimming removed 4 bases from V and 6 bases from J, with 17 bases in between. The CDR3 region has the DNA TGTGCCAGCAGCCCCCACCCGAGCGTAGTCGAGCAGTACTTC. It is translated as CASSPHPSVVEQYF.

This chain connects TRBV23-1 to TRBJ2-5; TRBD1 aligns across 8 bases. TRBV23-1 is an open reading frame, and its role is uncertain. The V segment lost 0 bases and the J segment 5 bases; nucleotides outside the gene matches: 8. The CDR3 contains 16 residues. Here the CDR3 reads CASSQSGQGAGETQYF. The CDR3 nucleotides are TGCGCCAGCAGTCAATCGGGGCAGGGGGCAGGGGAGACCCAGTACTTC.

The chain has TRBV7-6 and TRBJ1-1; 7 bases agree with TRBD1. Germline-derived CDR1 and CDR2 are SGHVS and FNYEAQ. J gave up 1 base and V 3 bases, and 8 bases lay outside the gene matches. CDR3 size: 16 residues. The CDR3 bases are TGTGCCAGCAGCTTCGATGATTACAGGGGGAACACTGAAGCTTTCTTT. It yields the protein CASSFDDYRGNTEAFF.

This clone was found a few times. V gene TRBV11-3 combines with J gene TRBJ2-1; 12 bases are shared with TRBD2. The CDR3 has 17 amino acids. Germline V gives CDR1 SGHNT, CDR2 YENEEA. After removal of 5 bases from V and 7 bases from J, the junction contained 12 bases not matched to a gene. The CDR3 bases are TGTGCCAGCAGCCCCTTCCCTACTAGCGGGGGGCTGAATGAGCAGTTCTTC. It translates to CASSPFPTSGGLNEQFF. Combining the CDR3 with reference TRBV11-3 and TRBJ2-1 gives the whole variable domain EAGVVQSPRYKIIEKKQPVAFWCNPISGHNTLYWYLQNLGQGPELLIRYENEEAVDDSQLPKDRFSAERLKGVDSTLKIQPAELGDSAVYLCASSPFPTSGGLNEQFFGPGTRLTVL.

V and J are TRBV4-1 and TRBJ2-2; 11 bases align to TRBD1. The CDR3 runs 18 residues. V shed 2 bases, J shed 0 bases, and the junction held 5 bases outside the gene matches. Germline V CDR1 and CDR2: MGHRA, YSYEKL. The CDR3 nucleotides are TGCGCCAGCAGCCAAAGGGACAGGGGGATCGCGAACACCGGGGAGCTGTTTTTT. It yields the protein CASSQRDRGIANTGELFF.

V and J are TRBV19 and TRBJ1-5; 7 bases map to TRBD1. Trimming took 2 bases from V and 6 from J; bases not matched to a gene: 1. The CDR3 spans 13 residues. Germline V gives CDR1 LNHDA, CDR2 SQIVND (reference sequence). The DNA for the CDR3 is TGTGCCAGTAGTATACAGGGGGGTCAGCCCCAGCATTTT. As protein: CASSIQGGQPQHF.

CDR3 in amino acids: CASSSYVSSYNEQFF. The CDR3 bases are TGTGCCAGCAGCTCCTACGTAAGCTCCTACAATGAGCAGTTCTTC. The rearrangement joins TRBV7-2 to TRBJ2-1; D not certain. The V gene lost 4 bases and the J gene lost 0 bases, with 10 bases spanning the gap. The CDR3 loop spans 15 amino acids. Germline lookup yields CDR1 SGHTA and CDR2 FQGNSA.

Only one count was recorded for this clone. This chain uses TRBV18 with TRBJ1-3; the D is unclear. Between the trimmed V and J ends, which lost 3 bases and 0 bases, there was a span of 9 bases. The CDR3 runs to 15 residues. Per the germline V gene, CDR1 is KGHSH and CDR2 is LQKENI. For the CDR3, the DNA is TGTGCCAGCTCACCCCAAATGAGCTCTGGAAACACCATATATTTT. It codes for CASSPQMSSGNTIYF.

The chain uses TRBV15 and TRBJ1-5; D uncertain. The CDR3 covers 15 residues. V was pared by 0 bases and J by 9 bases, with 15 bases between. From germline, CDR1 is LNHNV and CDR2 YYDKDF (reference sequence). CDR3 protein: CATSRDVTRESPQHF. In DNA, the CDR3 is TGTGCCACCAGCAGAGACGTAACACGGGAGTCGCCCCAGCATTTT.

This clone was counted between two and nine times. The V gene is TRBV14, the J gene TRBJ1-6; D call uncertain. The CDR3 runs 14 residues. Per the germline V gene, CDR1 is SGHDN and CDR2 is FVKESK. V was clipped by 5 bases and J by 0 bases, with 5 bases between them. CDR3 DNA sequence: TGTGCCAGCAGCTGGAGCTCCTATAATTCACCCCTCCACTTT. Translated: CASSWSSYNSPLHF.

The V gene is TRBV7-2, the J gene TRBJ2-1, with TRBD2 identical over 11 bases. The CDR3 covers 15 residues. The germline gives CDR1 SGHTA, CDR2 FQGNSA. J gave up 5 bases and V 3 bases, and 3 bases lay outside the gene matches. The CDR3 DNA reads TGTGCCAGCAGCTTTCCGACTAGCGGGGACAATGAGCAGTTCTTC. This gives the protein CASSFPTSGDNEQFF.